This T cell receptor beta chain is drawn from a study of T cells in Graves' hyperthyroidism and ophthalmopathy. This clonotype was found a few times. The CDR3 spans 18 residues. Germline loops: CDR1 SGHRS, CDR2 YFSETQ. Trimming cost V 3 bases and J 2 bases, with 18 bases left between them. The source material, RNA transcripts, was used to amplify TCR beta CDR3 regions. HTBI primers were used for first-round RT-PCR of the TCR CDR3. TCRdb reprocessed the multiplex PCR reads with MiXCR, giving one entry per CDR3 protein. The sample has 700,000 to 850,000 distinct CDR3 sequences, over 35% seen once. The material sequenced was blood. The chain recombines TRBV5-1 with TRBJ2-6; D possibly uses TRBD1 or TRBD2 (5 bases each). The clonotype originates from a woman in her 40s with Graves' hyperthyroidism. The CDR3 region has the DNA TGCGCCAGCAGCTCATACCCCCCGGGGCGACCTGGGGCCAACGTCCTGACTTTC. Amino acids: CASSSYPPGRPGANVLTF.